A single T cell receptor beta chain is shown here with its context. Recruited during active infection, patients (from Seattle) were subsequently followed longitudinally. This specimen belongs to a study of blood T cell repertoires in COVID-19. Study overall: The United States, Italy and Spain supplied acute and convalescent COVID-19 samples. The analysed material was cDNA or gDNA that came from T cells, B-cell-depleted T cells, or PBMCs.

This CDR3 has 13 residues. CDR1 is MNHNY, CDR2 SVGAGI, per germline (reference sequence). With 6 bases removed from V and 1 base from J, the gap between germline ends came to 9 bases. Authors' analysis steps: Estimated nucleated cell counts came from reference gene primer amplification. The table came from immunoSEQ multiplex PCR; TCRdb's copy has only in-frame clones and leaves some out. Clone size and V and J calls were adopted from that table, with D and trimming inferred from the DNA. In the table there are about 240,000 clones, around 83% of which are singletons. This chain joins TRBV6-6 and TRBJ1-1; TRBD1 is a possible D gene (5 bases). The sequence came from a woman aged 45-65 years with COVID-19, enrolled during active disease. The sequencing input was peripheral blood. CDR3 amino acids: CASRRGQNTEAFF. CDR3 DNA: TGTGCCAGCAGGAGAGGACAGAACACTGAAGCTTTCTTT.